This section outlines one T cell receptor (beta chain) sequence together with its context. In the authors' workflow: Reference gene primer amplification gave estimated nucleated cell counts. Measured with immunoSEQ multiplex PCR; TCRdb has only the in-frame clones, and not every one. That table furnishes V, J and clone size, whereas the DNA furnished D and trimming. The sample lists under 300,000 clones, around 90% occurring once. Germline V gene sequence: CDR1 SNHLY, CDR2 FYNNEI. This CDR3 has 17 amino acids. The V end was cut by 3 bases, the J end by 0 bases, with 17 bases between. The data originate from a study of blood T cell repertoires in COVID-19. Study summary: Acute-phase and convalescent COVID-19 samples originated in the United States, Italy and Spain.

Sequencing was done on a sample of PBMCs or T cells enriched from blood (not recorded which). The V gene is TRBV2, the J gene TRBJ1-1, with D possibly being TRBD1 (5 bases). The TCR comes from a woman aged 40 to 49 who had been exposed to COVID-19. As DNA, the CDR3 is TGTGCCAGCAGTGAGGGGGGACTCACCGTCATGAACACTGAAGCTTTCTTT. Translated: CASSEGGLTVMNTEAFF.